This paragraph covers one T cell receptor (beta chain) sequence. This clonotype has a handful of counts. No cognate antigen has been identified for it. Per-base qualities were not stored, and no clone one base away is much larger. This record comes from a study of T-cell memory formation after mild COVID-19 (dated by TCRdb to 2020 to 2022). Background on the whole study: TCR sequence clusters from the two donors were found to be largely donor specific. Longitudinal TCRalpha and TCRbeta repertoire sequencing tracked T-cell clones expanding and contracting after mild COVID-19 in two donors. The cohort comprised two young, previously healthy adult volunteers, one female and one male. Overall study results and their limits: The detection of some responding clones in pre-infection memory suggests that pre-existing cross-reactive memory T cells joined the SARS-CoV-2 response. The study included only a couple of mild cases, and larger cohorts that include severe cases with pre-infection samples were judged to be necessary. Balanced CD4/CD8 phenotypes were observed for clones contracting from day 15 to 85, whereas a bias towards CD4+ was observed for a second wave of clones expanding from day 15 to 37. Contracting CD4+ clones were located mainly in the CM and EM memory subsets, whereas CD8+ clones were found to be enriched in EMRA. Whether the second-wave clones peaking on day 37 were SARS-CoV-2 specific was not confirmed.

The germline V gene gives CDR1 as SGHAT and CDR2 as FQNNGV. CDR3 length: 16 amino acids, cysteine to phenylalanine. Only the CDR3 DNA is retained, 48 bases long and in frame from the first base. The V and J ends are trimmed by 7 bases and 8 bases, leaving 23 bases between them. Sequenced on an Illumina NovaSeq 6000. cDNA libraries for TCRalpha and TCRbeta were prepared by 5'RACE using constant-segment primers, with sample barcodes and unique molecular identifiers added. RNA was extracted from every sample with Trizol reagent. The libraries were amplified in two PCR steps, and the second step added a second sample barcode and Illumina TruSeq adapters. The libraries were sequenced on an Illumina NovaSeq using 2 x 150 bp paired-end reads. As for the authors' bioinformatics: Demultiplexing of reads and collapsing into UMI-guided consensus sequences were performed with migec v1.2.7. With mixcr v2.1.11, UMI consensuses were aligned to TRA and TRB V and J templates and assembled into clonotypes. Expanded or contracted clonotypes were those called significant by both edgeR and NoisET, with noise models trained on biological replicates. For edgeR calls, the cutoffs were a false discovery rate-adjusted p below 0.01 and a log2 fold-change threshold of 1. As an exploratory analysis of dynamics, max-normalized trajectories of the 1000 most abundant clonotypes were examined by PCA with hierarchical clustering. The CD4 or CD8 phenotype of responding clones was assigned using the separately sequenced CD4+ and CD8+ repertoires. Using fastp at Q25 and MiXCR, TCRdb reprocessed the public reads and kept productive beta chains. Duplicate CDR3 protein sequences are folded into a single record with the most common DNA and genes. What appears here as the V and J calls and clone size reflects TCRdb's work, not the paper's. Present in this sample are 200,000 to 250,000 distinct CDR3 sequences, over 15% of which were seen just once. 3.5% of the sample lies in the top ten.

Ficoll-Paque density gradient centrifugation was used to isolate PBMCs. Sequenced material: PBMCs or a T cell subset sorted from them (not recorded which). The chain is assembled from TRBV11-2 and TRBJ2-2; the D region possibly corresponds to TRBD2 (5 bases align). The TCR comes from a man aged 18 to 29 who had mild COVID-19 (a few samples of this study predate the infection). The sample titles of this study are shuffled in the database, so cell type and time point are left out; the donor was told from shared clones. The DNA sequence follows: TGTGCCAGCACCTTCCTGAAACGCGGGCCCGGGGGGGAGCTGTTTTTT. Its protein reads: CASTFLKRGPGGELFF.